The rows below give T cell receptor beta chains drawn from one sample of a study of blood T cell repertoires in COVID-19. TCRdb's table, derived via immunoSEQ multiplex PCR, lists solely in-frame clones and lacks some. In the table there are 80,000 to 100,000 clones, around 72% of which are singletons. Sequencing input: peripheral blood. Receptor source: a man aged 70 or older with acute or convalescent COVID-19. Each CDR3 is given with its conserved first and last residue. A D gene is named only where the DNA matches it firmly. For some rows the clone size is stated as once, few or many, or as a class when expanded; others skip it.

j_call | clone_size | v_call | d_call | cdr3_nt | cdr3_aa
TRBJ1-3 | NA | TRBV5-5 | NA | TGTGCCAGCAGCCCCACACCCCGCTCTGGAAACACCATATATTTT | CASSPTPRSGNTIYF
TRBJ2-1 | NA | TRBV5-4 | NA | TGTGCCAGCAGCTTAAAACAGGGTATCGCGAATGAGCAGTTCTTC | CASSLKQGIANEQFF
TRBJ2-2 | NA | TRBV2 | TRBD2 | TGTGCCAGCGTCGGTCTAGCGGGGCGGCTCAGCACCGGGGAGCTGTTTTTT | CASVGLAGRLSTGELFF
TRBJ2-3 | NA | TRBV9 | TRBD2 | TGTGCCAGCAGCGTAGCGGGAGGGCCGAGAACAGATACGCAGTATTTT | CASSVAGGPRTDTQYF
TRBJ1-2 | NA | TRBV5-4 | NA | TGTGCCAGCAGCTTGACAGGCGCTAACTATGGCTACACCTTC | CASSLTGANYGYTF
TRBJ1-1 | few | TRBV4-3 | NA | TGCGCCAGCAGCCAAAACCCCTGGCAGGGCAAGGCTTTCTTT | CASSQNPWQGKAFF
TRBJ1-4 | once | TRBV5-6 | TRBD1 | TGTGCCAGCAGCTTGGGGACAGGGTATGGAGAAAAACTGTTTTTT | CASSLGTGYGEKLFF
TRBJ2-5 | NA | TRBV4-1 | TRBD2 | TGCGCCAGCAGCTTTCGACTAGCGGTTGTTAAAGAGACCCAGTACTTC | CASSFRLAVVKETQYF
TRBJ1-6 | NA | TRBV7-2 | NA | TGTGCCAGCAGCTCCAACAGAAATTCACCCCTCCACTTT | CASSSNRNSPLHF
TRBJ2-2 | NA | TRBV5-1 | TRBD2 | TGCGCCAGCAGCCCTGCTAGCGGGAGCACCGGGGAGCTGTTTTTT | CASSPASGSTGELFF
TRBJ2-7 | few | TRBV7-9 | NA | TGTGCCAGCAGCTTAGGCGGGGTTACCTACGAGCAGTACTTC | CASSLGGVTYEQYF
TRBJ2-7 | NA | TRBV5-4 | TRBD2 | TGTGCCAGCAGCGGGACCGGACTAGCGGGACCTTTTAGCTACGAGCAGTACTTC | CASSGTGLAGPFSYEQYF
TRBJ2-1 | few | TRBV24-1 | TRBD1 | TGTGCCACCAGTGATTCCTGGGGGACAGGAATCTCCAATGAGCAGTTCTTC | CATSDSWGTGISNEQFF
TRBJ2-2 | NA | TRBV4-2 | NA | TGTGCCAGCAGCCAAGATCCCCTAGCCGGGGAGCTGTTTTTT | CASSQDPLAGELFF
TRBJ1-2 | NA | TRBV5-6 | TRBD1 | TGTGCCAGCAGGGATTACAGGGGAAGTTATGGCTACACCTTC | CASRDYRGSYGYTF
TRBJ2-7 | NA | TRBV7-9 | TRBD2 | TGTGCCAGCAGCTCCCGGCTTGTAGCGGGAGTAGGCGAGCAGTACTTC | CASSSRLVAGVGEQYF
TRBJ1-1 | NA | TRBV24-1 | TRBD1 | TGTGCCACCAGTGGTCACACAGGGGGCCGGGCTGAAGCTTTCTTT | CATSGHTGGRAEAFF
TRBJ2-2 | few | TRBV25-1 | NA | TGTGCCAGCAGTCGTCTAGAGCGGAACACCGGGGAGCTGTTTTTT | CASSRLERNTGELFF
TRBJ2-2 | NA | TRBV19 | NA | TGTGCCAGTAGTATAGATCTAAGGCAGGGCCTGAACACCGGGGAGCTGTTTTTT | CASSIDLRQGLNTGELFF
TRBJ2-4 | NA | TRBV5-6 | NA | TGTGCCAGCAGCTTCCAGGGAGCCAAAAACATTCAGTACTTC | CASSFQGAKNIQYF
TRBJ2-2 | NA | TRBV7-2 | TRBD1 | TGTGCCAGCACCGCGGACAGGACGAACACCGGGGAGCTGTTTTTT | CASTADRTNTGELFF
TRBJ1-2 | once | TRBV28 | TRBD1 | TGTGCCAGCAGTTCACCGACAGGGGCATGGGGGAACTATGGCTACACCTTC | CASSSPTGAWGNYGYTF
TRBJ1-4 | few | TRBV6-5 | TRBD1 | TGTGCCAGCAGATACGCCTGGACAGGGAACAATGAAAAACTGTTTTTT | CASRYAWTGNNEKLFF
TRBJ2-5 | once | TRBV19 | NA | TGTGCCAGTACTCGTACAGGTTTGGGAGAGACCCAGTACTTC | CASTRTGLGETQYF
TRBJ2-1 | NA | TRBV2 | TRBD2 | TGTGCCAGCAGGAGGACTAGCGGGACCAATGAGCAGTTCTTC | CASRRTSGTNEQFF
TRBJ2-3 | NA | TRBV11-2 | TRBD2 | TGTGCCAGCAGCCCAGCGGGGGCTAGCACAGATACGCAGTATTTT | CASSPAGASTDTQYF
TRBJ2-7 | NA | TRBV28 | TRBD2 | TGTGCCAGCGTAGGTAGCGGGAGCCTCTCCTACGAGCAGTACTTC | CASVGSGSLSYEQYF
TRBJ2-6 | NA | TRBV19 | NA | TGTGCCAGTAAATCCCCTTACACCGGGGCCAACGTCCTGACTTTC | CASKSPYTGANVLTF
TRBJ2-2 | NA | TRBV10-3 | NA | TGTGCCATCAGTGAGACAGGGGGGGACACCGGGGAGCTGTTTTTT | CAISETGGDTGELFF
TRBJ2-7 | NA | TRBV19 | NA | TGTGCCAGTAGTAGGCAGGGTATCTACGAGCAGTACTTC | CASSRQGIYEQYF
TRBJ2-1 | NA | TRBV7-6 | TRBD1 | TGTGCCAGCAGCTCCGGACAGGCGATACTATACAATGAGCAGTTCTTC | CASSSGQAILYNEQFF
TRBJ2-1 | few | TRBV10-2 | TRBD2 | TGCGCCAGCAGTCGGACTAGCGACTACAATGAGCAGTTCTTC | CASSRTSDYNEQFF
TRBJ2-7 | few | TRBV9 | NA | TGTGCCAGCAGCGTAGTAGACAGCTCCTACGAGCAGTACTTC | CASSVVDSSYEQYF
TRBJ2-5 | many | TRBV9 | TRBD2 | TGTGCCAGCAGCGTTTCTAGCGGGAGTAGGGAGACCCAGTACTTC | CASSVSSGSRETQYF
TRBJ2-3 | NA | TRBV5-1 | TRBD2 | TGCGCCAGCAGTGGGGGAGGGACAGATACGCAGTATTTT | CASSGGGTDTQYF
TRBJ2-5 | NA | TRBV3-1/TRBV3-2 | NA | TGTGCCAGCAGCCAACTAGAGGAGACCCAGTACTTC | CASSQLEETQYF
TRBJ2-5 | once | TRBV7-6 | NA | TGTGCCAGCAGCTCCAAGGCCTACGGGGGACCTGGGGAGACCCAGTACTTC | CASSSKAYGGPGETQYF
TRBJ1-6 | NA | TRBV2 | NA | TGTGCCAGCCCTGGGGGTCCAGGGGAAAATTCACCCCTCCACTTT | CASPGGPGENSPLHF
TRBJ1-6 | NA | TRBV30 | NA | TGTGCCCTCGCCGCCCTCAGCTCCTATAATTCACCCCTCCACTTT | CALAALSSYNSPLHF
TRBJ2-1 | NA | TRBV7-9 | TRBD2 | TGTGCCAGCAGCTTAGCGTGGACTAGCCTTGGGGGTGAGCAGTTCTTC | CASSLAWTSLGGEQFF
TRBJ2-7 | NA | TRBV6-1 | TRBD1 | TGTGCCAGCAGTGAAGAGGGACAGATCCTTTCCTACGAGCAGTACTTC | CASSEEGQILSYEQYF
TRBJ2-1 | few | TRBV7-8 | NA | TGTGCCAGCAGCATTGAGACTCTATCCTACAATGAGCAGTTCTTC | CASSIETLSYNEQFF
TRBJ1-2 | NA | TRBV24-1 | TRBD1 | TGTGCCACCAGTGATTCGACAGGGTTGGGTGGCTATGGCTACACCTTC | CATSDSTGLGGYGYTF
TRBJ1-1 | NA | TRBV5-1 | NA | TGCGCCAGCAGCCCCTCTATTGGCGGGAACACTGAAGCTTTCTTT | CASSPSIGGNTEAFF
TRBJ2-1 | NA | TRBV28 | NA | TGTGCCAGCACCCCCCCAAGGAGCTCCTACAATGAGCAGTTCTTC | CASTPPRSSYNEQFF
TRBJ2-1 | NA | TRBV23-1 | TRBD1 | TGCGCCAGCAGTCACCCGGGACAGGGGACCCTACATGAGCAGTTCTTC | CASSHPGQGTLHEQFF
TRBJ2-7 | NA | TRBV27 | NA | TGTGCCAGCAGCCTAGGGGGGGGCGAGCAGTACTTC | CASSLGGGEQYF